These 18 T cell receptor beta chains share one sample of origin, sequenced in a study of shared clonotypes between healthy human individuals. The repertoire was sequenced with immunoSEQ multiplex PCR; TCRdb's copy has only in-frame clones and lacks some. The sample carries about 2.2 million clones, roughly 91% recorded once. Naive CD8 cells lacked CD45RO, underwent positive selection for CCR7 and left out terminally differentiated effector memory CD45RA+ cells. The sequenced sample was naive CD8+ T cells from PBMCs. These receptors all come from a man between 18 and 29 years old in good health. Some clones in this sample may be carry-over from other donors' samples.

The rearrangement uses TRBV4-3 and TRBJ1-1; D gene ambiguous. Germline-derived CDR1 and CDR2 are LGHNA and YSLEER. Trimming took off 3 bases at V and 0 bases at J, with 23 bases between the two ends. The CDR3 is 19 residues long. CDR3 DNA: TGCGCCAGCAGCCAGACGACCCGGTTGGCAGAACTTATGAACACTGAAGCTTTCTTT. Encoded protein: CASSQTTRLAELMNTEAFF.

CDR3 sequence reads: CASSDSSGDTQYF. The CDR3 DNA follows: TGCGCCAGCAGTGACTCCTCCGGGGATACGCAGTATTTT. V usage is TRBV10-2 and J usage is TRBJ2-3; D is unresolved. With 3 bases removed from V and 6 bases from J, the gap between germline ends came to 10 bases. CDR1 is WSHSY and CDR2 is SAAADI in the germline V gene. The CDR3 totals 13 residues.

The gene calls are TRBV9 and TRBJ2-2; a possible D gene is TRBD2 (5 bases). V was cut by 3 bases and J by 0 bases, with 9 bases left in between. This CDR3 region has 15 residues. Germline CDR1 reads SGDLS; CDR2 reads YYNGEE. The CDR3 DNA is TGTGCCAGCAGCGCCGGGGTTACGAACACCGGGGAGCTGTTTTTT. It codes for CASSAGVTNTGELFF. The whole variable domain, remainder taken from reference TRBV9 and TRBJ2-2, is DSGVTQTPKHLITATGQRVTLRCSPRSGDLSVYWYQQSLDQGLQFLIQYYNGEERAKGNILERFSAQQFPDLHSELNLSSLELGDSALYFCASSAGVTNTGELFFGEGSRLTVL.

The V and J genes are TRBV11-1 and TRBJ2-5; possibly TRBD2 for D (6 bases). Trimming took off 3 bases at V and 11 bases at J, with 13 bases between the two ends. Germline loops: CDR1 SGHAT, CDR2 FQDESV (reference sequence). The CDR3 has 12 residues. The CDR3 nucleotides are TGTGCCAGCAGCTTGGGCGGGGAAGAGCAGTACTTC. The encoded protein is CASSLGGEEQYF.

This clone was counted once. The chain couples TRBV7-2 to TRBJ2-1; 12 bases agree with TRBD2. This CDR3 has 15 amino acids. Trimming removed 5 bases from V and 9 bases from J; junction bases left unmatched: 8. Germline CDR1 is SGHTA and CDR2 is FQGNSA. CDR3: CASSHDGLAGREQFF. The CDR3 DNA reads as TGTGCCAGCAGCCACGACGGACTAGCGGGGCGTGAGCAGTTCTTC.

The chain couples TRBV28 to TRBJ2-5; D is undetermined. V was clipped by 5 bases and J by 4 bases, with 8 bases between them. The CDR3 has 12 amino acids. Germline V gene sequence: CDR1 MDHEN, CDR2 SYDVKM. CDR3 coding DNA: TGTGCCAGCAGTCCCCCGTCAGAGACCCAGTACTTC. Its translation is CASSPPSETQYF.

This chain links TRBV6-5 with TRBJ1-2; 9 bases are shared with TRBD1. The germline V gene encodes CDR1 MNHEY and CDR2 SVGAGI. After removal of 2 bases from V and 6 bases from J, the junction contained 4 bases not matched to a gene. The CDR3 spans 14 residues. The chain's CDR3 is CASSYGTGGNGYTF. The CDR3 nucleotides read TGTGCCAGCAGTTACGGTACAGGGGGCAATGGCTACACCTTC.

V gene TRBV2 combines with J gene TRBJ2-7, with D possibly matching TRBD1 (6 bases). Germline values: CDR1 SNHLY, CDR2 FYNNEI. V lost 2 bases to trimming and J lost 5 bases, with 13 bases between them. The CDR3 length is 14 residues. CDR3 residues: CASSERGTADEQYF. Written as DNA, the CDR3 is TGTGCCAGCAGTGAAAGGGGGACGGCCGACGAGCAGTACTTC.

The V call is TRBV7-6, the J call TRBJ2-7, with 11 bases lining up with TRBD2. Germline lookup yields CDR1 SGHVS and CDR2 FNYEAQ. After removal of 8 bases from V and 4 bases from J, the junction contained 4 bases not matched to a gene. This CDR3 comprises 13 residues. This CDR3 reads CASSASGGYEQYF. CDR3 nucleotide sequence: TGTGCCAGCTCGGCTAGCGGGGGGTACGAGCAGTACTTC.

Note on this clone: Other DNA sequences from this sample encode an identical CDR3 as well. The chain uses TRBV28 and TRBJ2-7; the D call may be TRBD1 or TRBD2 (5 bases each). This CDR3 is 14 amino acids long. Trimming removed 3 bases at V and 0 bases at J, with 9 bases between. CDR1 and CDR2 (germline): MDHEN, SYDVKM. CDR3 sequence reads: CASSFSGTSYEQYF. CDR3 in DNA: TGTGCCAGCAGTTTCTCAGGGACCTCCTACGAGCAGTACTTC.

The DNA of the CDR3 is TGTGCCAGCAGCCACAGGAGGGGGGACTACGAGCAGTACTTC. Residues: CASSHRRGDYEQYF. The chain joins TRBV7-8 to TRBJ2-7, with D possibly being TRBD1 or TRBD2 (6 bases each). The V gene lost 5 bases and the J gene lost 3 bases, with 14 bases spanning the gap. This CDR3 has 14 residues. The germline gives CDR1 SGHVS, CDR2 FQNEAQ. Combining the CDR3 with reference TRBV7-8 and TRBJ2-7 gives the whole variable domain GAGVSQSPRYKVAKRGQDVALRCDPISGHVSLFWYQQALGQGPEFLTYFQNEAQLDKSGLPSDRFFAERPEGSVSTLKIQRTQQEDSAVYLCASSHRRGDYEQYFGPGTRLTVT.

The rearrangement uses TRBV27 and TRBJ2-7; TRBD1 matches 7 bases. Trimming at V came to 6 bases and at J to 1 base, leaving 3 bases not matched to a gene. From germline, CDR1 is MNHEY and CDR2 SMNVEV (reference sequence). The CDR3 has 13 residues. Here the CDR3 DNA reads TGTGCCAGCAGCAACAGGGGTTCCTACGAGCAGTACTTC. Translation: CASSNRGSYEQYF.

The V call is TRBV2, the J call TRBJ2-1; 8 bases line up with TRBD1. Losses at the gene ends were 6 bases for V and 0 bases for J; bases not matched to a gene: 10. The CDR3 contains 17 residues. From germline, CDR1 is SNHLY and CDR2 FYNNEI. CDR3 coding DNA: TGTGCCAGCAGCCCCAGGACAGGGTTCAGCTCCTACAATGAGCAGTTCTTC. This encodes CASSPRTGFSSYNEQFF.

The gene calls are TRBV28 and TRBJ1-1, with TRBD1 as a possible D gene (5 bases). CDR3 size: 14 residues. V gave up 3 bases and J gave up 4 bases, with 12 bases separating them. Germline-derived CDR1 and CDR2 are MDHEN and SYDVKM. CDR3 bases: TGTGCCAGCAGTTTTGCCAGGGAGACCACTGAAGCTTTCTTT. This translates into CASSFARETTEAFF.

V is TRBV9 and J is TRBJ2-2, with a tentative D call TRBD1 (6 bases). V was cut by 9 bases and J by 0 bases, with 12 bases left in between. In germline, CDR1 is SGDLS, CDR2 YYNGEE. The CDR3 sequence is 14 residues long. CDR3 sequence (DNA): TGTGCCACGACACAGGGACCGAACACCGGGGAGCTGTTTTTT. It specifies CATTQGPNTGELFF.

The chain employs TRBV7-9 and TRBJ2-2; D remains ambiguous. The CDR3 sequence is 12 residues long. The germline gives CDR1 SEHNR, CDR2 FQNEAQ (reference sequence). V was shortened by 2 bases and J by 9 bases, with 7 bases between the two germline ends. The DNA of the CDR3 is TGTGCCAGCAGCTTAACCGGCCGGGAGCTGTTTTTT. Protein: CASSLTGRELFF.

This chain connects TRBV27 to TRBJ2-3, with 9 bases lining up with TRBD2. Losses at the gene ends were 3 bases for V and 6 bases for J; bases not matched to a gene: 7. The CDR3 is 15 amino acids. Looked up from germline, CDR1 is MNHEY and CDR2 is SMNVEV (reference sequence). This chain's CDR3 is CASSFLAGDSDTQYF. The CDR3 DNA is TGTGCCAGCAGTTTTTTAGCGGGAGATTCTGATACGCAGTATTTT.

V is TRBV11-2 and J is TRBJ2-3; TRBD2 agrees at 12 bases. Germline CDR1 reads SGHAT; CDR2 reads FQNNGV. V lost 5 bases to trimming and J lost 4 bases; unmatched junction nucleotides: 4. The CDR3 runs to 15 residues. The CDR3, as DNA: TGTGCCAGCAGCGAACGACTAGCGGGGGCAGATACGCAGTATTTT. Encoded protein: CASSERLAGADTQYF.